This is a list of T cell receptor beta chains from one sample in a study of long-term antiretroviral therapy in people with HIV. Libraries were prepared by immunoSEQ multiplex PCR; TCRdb keeps only in-frame clonotypes and omits some of them. This sample has around 30,000 clones, with almost 85% found just once. The specimen comprised unsorted PBMCs, sampled about 3.3 years after starting antiretroviral therapy. These receptors were taken from a young man with HIV. Each CDR3 is given with its conserved first and last residue. A D gene is named only where the DNA matches it firmly. Rows give clone size only sometimes, using once, few, many, or a class for an expanded clone.

>NA|TRBV27|TRBD1|TRBJ1-2
CASSTRDRGGMGYGYTF
TGTGCCAGCAGTACGCGGGACAGGGGAGGAATGGGGTATGGCTACACCTTC
>NA|TRBV5-8|TRBD1|TRBJ2-7
CASSPGQGAIYEQYF
TGTGCCAGCAGCCCGGGACAGGGGGCTATCTACGAGCAGTACTTC
>NA|TRBV19|NA|TRBJ2-2
CASTPGGGTGELFF
TGTGCCAGTACCCCTGGTGGGGGCACCGGGGAGCTGTTTTTT
>once|TRBV6-5|TRBD1|TRBJ1-2
CASSFSDRQGALGYTF
TGTGCCAGCAGTTTTTCCGACCGACAGGGGGCCTTAGGCTACACCTTC
>NA|TRBV27|NA|TRBJ2-7
CASSLEPAALYEQYF
TGTGCCAGCAGTTTAGAACCAGCGGCCCTCTACGAGCAGTACTTC
>NA|TRBV2|NA|TRBJ2-5
CASTKQETQYF
TGTGCCAGCACTAAACAAGAGACCCAGTACTTC
>NA|TRBV19|NA|TRBJ1-1
CASNLGTEAFF
TGTGCCAGTAACCTCGGCACTGAAGCTTTCTTT
>NA|TRBV28|TRBD1|TRBJ1-1
CASSGTGSTEAFF
TGTGCCAGCAGTGGGACAGGGTCCACTGAAGCTTTCTTT
>NA|TRBV11-2|NA|TRBJ2-2
CASSRGSYTGELFF
TGTGCCAGCAGCCGTGGGTCCTACACCGGGGAGCTGTTTTTT
>NA|TRBV9|TRBD1|TRBJ2-1
CASSPWEQGAFEQFF
TGTGCCAGCAGCCCATGGGAACAGGGGGCCTTCGAGCAGTTCTTC
>NA|TRBV6-5|NA|TRBJ1-1
CASSYSSGATEAFF
TGTGCCAGCAGTTACTCGTCCGGGGCTACTGAAGCTTTCTTT
>once|TRBV6-6|TRBD2|TRBJ2-2
CASSSTSGEDTGELFF
TGTGCCAGCAGTTCGACTAGCGGGGAGGACACCGGGGAGCTGTTTTTT
>NA|TRBV7-9|TRBD2|TRBJ2-4
CASTQWRLAGGRAKNIQYF
TGTGCCAGCACCCAATGGCGGCTAGCGGGAGGGCGAGCCAAAAACATTCAGTACTTC
>NA|TRBV5-6|NA|TRBJ1-1
CASSGVRGAGEDEAFF
TGTGCCAGCAGCGGTGTCAGGGGCGCAGGGGAGGATGAAGCTTTCTTT
>NA|TRBV6-5|TRBD2|TRBJ2-3
CASSYPTSGTDTQYF
TGTGCCAGCAGTTACCCTACTAGCGGCACAGATACGCAGTATTTT
>NA|TRBV5-1|NA|TRBJ2-5
CASSLGAGPGEETQYF
TGCGCCAGCAGCTTGGGTGCGGGTCCTGGGGAAGAGACCCAGTACTTC
>NA|TRBV9|TRBD1|TRBJ1-2
CASSIGQGAGDGYTF
TGTGCCAGCAGCATAGGACAGGGTGCTGGTGATGGCTACACCTTC
>NA|TRBV7-2|NA|TRBJ1-1
CASSLGTGTGTEAFF
TGTGCCAGCAGCTTAGGAACGGGGACGGGCACTGAAGCTTTCTTT
>NA|TRBV28|NA|TRBJ1-4
CASSLVQGWEKLFF
TGTGCCAGCAGTTTGGTCCAGGGCTGGGAAAAACTGTTTTTT
>NA|TRBV29-1|NA|TRBJ1-1
CSVWISPDTEAFF
TGCAGCGTTTGGATCTCCCCCGACACTGAAGCTTTCTTT
>NA|TRBV27|TRBD1|TRBJ2-7
CASSLSRTGVGEQYF
TGTGCCAGCAGTTTATCGAGGACAGGCGTGGGGGAGCAGTACTTC
>NA|TRBV5-6|TRBD1|TRBJ2-1
CASSIDRGITYNEQFF
TGTGCCAGCAGCATCGACAGGGGGATTACCTACAATGAGCAGTTCTTC
>NA|TRBV7-2|NA|TRBJ2-2
CASSLGTGELFF
TGTGCCAGCAGCTTAGGGACCGGGGAGCTGTTTTTT
>NA|TRBV7-9|TRBD2|TRBJ2-2
CASSLDGGRFTGELFF
TGTGCCAGCAGCTTAGATGGCGGGAGGTTCACCGGGGAGCTGTTTTTT
>few|TRBV25-1|NA|TRBJ1-6
CASSAINSPLHF
TGTGCCAGCAGTGCTATTAATTCACCCCTCCACTTT
>NA|TRBV6-1|NA|TRBJ1-2
CASSETGLYGYTF
TGTGCCAGCAGTGAAACAGGGTTATATGGCTACACCTTC
>NA|TRBV7-2|NA|TRBJ2-7
CASSLAPRPYEQYF
TGTGCCAGCAGCTTAGCGCCCCGGCCTTACGAGCAGTACTTC
>NA|TRBV13|TRBD2|TRBJ2-1
CASSSGTSGSGQGSYNEQFF
TGTGCCAGCAGCTCAGGGACTAGCGGGAGCGGTCAGGGCTCCTACAATGAGCAGTTCTTC
>NA|TRBV7-9|NA|TRBJ2-1
CASSLATGSSYNEQFF
TGTGCCAGCAGCTTAGCGACTGGGAGCTCCTACAATGAGCAGTTCTTC
>NA|TRBV7-9|NA|TRBJ1-2
CASSASTGYGNYGYTF
TGTGCCAGCAGCGCCTCTACTGGGTACGGCAACTATGGCTACACCTTC
>NA|TRBV7-2|NA|TRBJ2-7
CASTLAYGSSYEQYF
TGTGCCAGCACCCTTGCTTATGGCAGCTCCTACGAGCAGTACTTC
>few|TRBV29-1|NA|TRBJ2-7
CSVEGLQDGDYEQYF
TGCAGCGTTGAAGGGCTCCAGGACGGGGACTACGAGCAGTACTTC
>NA|TRBV18|TRBD1|TRBJ2-1
CASSPTGVGNYEQFF
TGTGCCAGCTCACCGACAGGGGTTGGGAATTATGAGCAGTTCTTC
>NA|TRBV19|TRBD1|TRBJ1-2
CASRPGQGELYGYTF
TGTGCCAGTAGACCTGGACAGGGAGAATTGTATGGCTACACCTTC
>NA|TRBV6-1|TRBD2|TRBJ2-5
CASSESSGAQETQYF
TGTGCCAGCAGTGAATCAAGCGGGGCCCAAGAGACCCAGTACTTC
>NA|TRBV27|TRBD1|TRBJ2-7
CASRRGQAVLPYEQYF
TGTGCCAGCCGTCGGGGACAGGCCGTTCTTCCCTACGAGCAGTACTTC
>NA|TRBV13|NA|TRBJ2-2
CASSLKTGELFF
TGTGCCAGCAGCTTAAAGACCGGGGAGCTGTTTTTT
>NA|TRBV7-2|NA|TRBJ1-2
CASSLALPPGGHGYTF
TGTGCCAGCAGCTTAGCGCTACCCCCCGGGGGCCATGGCTACACCTTC
>NA|TRBV5-1|TRBD1|TRBJ1-1
CASSRDSGEAFF
TGCGCCAGCAGCAGGGACAGCGGTGAAGCTTTCTTT
>NA|TRBV11-2|NA|TRBJ1-1
CASSPQPGAEAFF
TGTGCCAGCAGCCCCCAACCTGGGGCTGAAGCTTTCTTT
>NA|TRBV5-5|NA|TRBJ2-2
CASSLDRANTGELFF
TGTGCCAGCAGCTTGGACAGGGCCAACACCGGGGAGCTGTTTTTT
>NA|TRBV27|NA|TRBJ1-1
CASSFRPGTEAFF
TGTGCCAGCAGTTTTCGACCGGGGACTGAAGCTTTCTTT